This TCR beta chain was captured by sequencing in a study of STAT5B mutations in CD4+ large granular lymphocyte leukemia. Study results and caveats: Patient CD4-sorted repertoires looked more clonal than healthy CD4+ repertoires, even without putative leukemic clones.

This clone came up once. Its target is unknown. In the original processing: The detection floor for productive clonotype frequency was 2.59 x 10-5. Data came from immunoSEQ multiplex PCR; TCRdb stores just in-frame clones and leaves some out. That table is the source of V, J and clone size, and D and trimming were worked out from the DNA. The top ten hold 2.6% of the sample, which has some 45,000 clones, approximately 86% seen once. Control samples were healthy donors' buffy coats. CDR3 length: 15 amino acids. Looked up from germline, CDR1 is SGHAT and CDR2 is FQNNGV. Trimming shortened V by 1 base and J by 3 bases, and 11 bases separated the two germline ends.

The receptor was derived from a human donor in good health. This sequence joins TRBV11-2 and TRBJ2-3, with D perhaps matching TRBD1 (5 bases). Sample: CD4+ T cells from blood buffy coats. Here the CDR3 reads CASSLGFRVTDTQYF. In DNA, the CDR3 is TGTGCCAGCAGCTTAGGCTTCAGGGTAACAGATACGCAGTATTTT.